This TCR beta chain was identified in a study of identical twins. Overall study findings and caveats: Among monozygotic twins, out-of-frame TCR alpha sharing exceeded what models predicted.

TCRdb called the 5' RACE reads again in MiXCR, with one record for every CDR3 protein. The sample lists about 240,000 distinct CDR3 sequences; about 13% were seen once. Everyone who donated was a healthy Caucasian. Concerning this clonotype: What it binds is not known.

The CDR3 contains 16 residues. Germline CDR1 and CDR2: SGHDT and YYEEEE. The V gene end was trimmed by 0 bases and the J gene end by 4 bases; junction bases not matched to a gene: 6. The sample also formed part of further work on yellow fever vaccine responses in identical twins. Per that paper: Convergence reportedly seemed to mark part of the twins' vaccine T cell response, with personalization marking the rest.

This chain links TRBV5-6 with TRBJ2-5; the match to TRBD2 covers 10 bases. This clonotype originated in a woman aged 18 to 35 in good health. Specimen: memory (CD45RO+) T cells sorted from blood. The CDR3 nucleotides read TGTGCCAGCAGCTTGGCTAGCGGGGGAGTAAGAGAGACCCAGTACTTC. It encodes CASSLASGGVRETQYF.